What follows are 19 T cell receptor beta chains derived from one specimen sequenced in a study of blood T cell repertoires in COVID-19. Generated by immunoSEQ multiplex PCR, the TCRdb table keeps only in-frame clones and is missing some. The sample has hundreds of thousands of clones, more than 75% seen once. Sequencing used peripheral blood. The receptors shown here come from a woman in her sixties or seventies with COVID-19, enrolled during active disease.

Concerning this clone itself: This sample includes further DNA sequences coding for the same CDR3. The V gene is TRBV5-4, the J gene TRBJ2-3; a weak D match, TRBD2 (5 bases). Trimming cost V 4 bases and J 3 bases, with 12 bases left between them. CDR3 length: 14 residues. Germline V gene sequence: CDR1 SGHNT, CDR2 YYREEE (reference sequence). Here the CDR3 reads CASSQGLRTDTQYF. The CDR3 bases are TGTGCCAGCAGCCAAGGACTTCGAACAGATACGCAGTATTTT.

The chain uses TRBV28 and TRBJ2-2, with D possibly TRBD1 on 5 matching bases. Per the germline V gene, CDR1 is MDHEN and CDR2 is SYDVKM. There are 16 residues in the CDR3. V lost 1 base and J lost 3, with 12 bases in between. The CDR3 reads CASSLLGRAYTGELFF. Written as DNA, the CDR3 is TGTGCCAGCAGTTTATTAGGCAGGGCGTACACCGGGGAGCTGTTTTTT.

The chain combines TRBV9 with TRBJ1-4; no clear D. CDR3 size: 15 residues. Trimming left V 3 bases short and J 5 bases short, with 14 bases between. Germline lookup yields CDR1 SGDLS and CDR2 YYNGEE. CDR3 residues: CASSDGEHPNEKLFF. The CDR3 DNA reads TGTGCCAGCAGCGATGGAGAGCACCCCAATGAAAAACTGTTTTTT.

In nucleotides, the CDR3 is TGCGCCAGCAGCCCAGGACAGGGAATTCGCTACGAGCAGTACTTC. Its protein is CASSPGQGIRYEQYF. This chain joins TRBV5-1 and TRBJ2-7, with 8 bases aligning to TRBD1. The V gene's germline CDR1 is SGHRS and CDR2 YFSETQ. V was pared by 4 bases and J by 3 bases, with 9 bases of the junction left unmatched. The CDR3 is made up of 15 amino acids.

This rearrangement joins TRBV7-8 to TRBJ1-1, with D hard to call. The CDR3 extends over 13 amino acids. V was trimmed by 0 bases and J by 1 base, leaving 3 bases between them. Germline V gene data show CDR1 as SGHVS and CDR2 as FQNEAQ. CDR3 sequence reads: CASSLARNTEAFF. CDR3 bases: TGTGCCAGCAGCTTAGCGAGGAACACTGAAGCTTTCTTT.

The V call is TRBV4-1, the J call TRBJ2-2; D perhaps matches TRBD1 (5 bases). Germline V lookup: CDR1 MGHRA, CDR2 YSYEKL. Trimming took 4 bases from V and 5 from J, leaving 14 bases between them. This CDR3 spans 15 amino acids. CDR3 DNA sequence: TGCGCCAGCAGCCGCGGACATTCTGTTACCGGGGAGCTGTTTTTT. It specifies CASSRGHSVTGELFF.

The chain links TRBV4-1 to TRBJ2-1, with 9 bases matching TRBD1. The V segment lost 1 base and the J segment 10 bases; nucleotides outside the gene matches: 8. The V gene's germline CDR1 is MGHRA and CDR2 YSYEKL. This CDR3 has 15 residues. The CDR3 DNA is TGCGCCAGCAGCCAAGCCCACAGGGGGCGCGAAGAGCAGTTCTTC. Protein: CASSQAHRGREEQFF.

The V gene is TRBV5-4, the J gene TRBJ2-7, with TRBD1 matching 7 bases. CDR3 length: 15 residues. V trimming: 4 bases; J trimming: 3 bases; junction bases outside the gene matches: 10. The germline CDR1 and CDR2 sequences are SGHNT and YYREEE (reference sequence). CDR3 loop: CASSLRLTGNYEQYF. The CDR3 DNA is TGTGCCAGCAGCCTAAGATTGACAGGGAACTACGAGCAGTACTTC.

The chain carries TRBV6-1 and TRBJ2-3; 10 nucleotides align to TRBD2. Germline trimming cut 1 base from V and 9 bases from J; bases unmatched to any gene: 7. Germline CDR1 and CDR2: MNHNS and SASEGT. The CDR3 spans 15 residues. CDR3 sequence: CASSEGLAGVGTQYF. As DNA, the CDR3 is TGTGCCAGCAGTGAAGGTCTAGCGGGGGTAGGGACGCAGTATTTT.

This clone was detected only once. J is TRBJ1-1 and V is TRBV2; tentative D call: TRBD1 (6 bases). CDR3 size: 13 residues. V dropped 6 bases and J dropped 1 base, with 9 bases sitting between them. Per germline, CDR1 SNHLY and CDR2 FYNNEI. The CDR3 here is CASRQQGNTEAFF. The CDR3 region has the DNA TGTGCCAGCAGGCAACAGGGGAACACTGAAGCTTTCTTT.

The chain links TRBV4-1 to TRBJ2-4, with D tentatively TRBD2 (5 bases). Germline-derived CDR1 and CDR2 are MGHRA and YSYEKL. V lost 1 base and J lost 0, with 19 bases in between. This CDR3 has 19 amino acids. CDR3 region: CASSQGETFFSLAKNIQYF. CDR3 nucleotide sequence: TGCGCCAGCAGCCAAGGGGAGACTTTTTTTTCCCTAGCCAAAAACATTCAGTACTTC.

The rearrangement joins TRBV28 to TRBJ2-2, with TRBD2 matching over 8 bases. The CDR3 has 15 residues. The V segment lost 6 bases and the J segment 0 bases; nucleotides outside the gene matches: 3. Germline V gene data show CDR1 as MDHEN and CDR2 as SYDVKM. Written as DNA, the CDR3 is TGTGCCAGCAGATTAGCGGGGTCGAACACCGGGGAGCTGTTTTTT. This sequence encodes CASRLAGSNTGELFF.

The J gene is TRBJ2-2, the V gene TRBV2, with TRBD1 as a possible D gene (6 bases). This CDR3 contains 16 residues. Per germline, CDR1 SNHLY and CDR2 FYNNEI. V was shortened by 6 bases and J by 1 base, with 15 bases between the two germline ends. The CDR3, as DNA: TGTGCCAGCAGCGAACGGGGACACCAGAACACCGGGGAGCTGTTTTTT. Its protein product is CASSERGHQNTGELFF.

The rearrangement uses TRBV5-1 and TRBJ2-7, with D perhaps matching TRBD1 (6 bases). CDR1 is SGHRS and CDR2 is YFSETQ in the germline V gene. The CDR3 consists of 14 residues. Trimming removed 4 bases from V and 3 bases from J, with 14 bases in between. CDR3 sequence: CASSIRDTYYEQYF. The CDR3 bases are TGCGCCAGCAGCATCCGGGACACCTACTACGAGCAGTACTTC.

V and J are TRBV6-5 and TRBJ2-7; D remains unclear. V lost 6 bases and J lost 4, with 10 bases in between. Per the germline V gene, CDR1 is MNHEY and CDR2 is SVGAGI. The CDR3 loop spans 12 amino acids. Written as DNA, the CDR3 is TGTGCCAGCAGGCGGAGTCCTTACGAGCAGTACTTC. Translating it yields CASRRSPYEQYF.

The V and J genes are TRBV7-9 and TRBJ2-2; D may be TRBD1 (5 bases). The CDR3 is 14 residues long. Trimming left V 3 bases short and J 5 bases short, with 10 bases between. Germline V gene sequence: CDR1 SEHNR, CDR2 FQNEAQ (reference sequence). The DNA of the CDR3 is TGTGCCAGCAGCTTTCAGGGTGGTACCGGGGAGCTGTTTTTT. Protein product: CASSFQGGTGELFF.

V usage is TRBV27 and J usage is TRBJ1-1, with 9 bases matching TRBD1. The CDR3 runs to 14 residues. With 6 bases clipped from V and 3 bases from J, the junction kept 5 bases outside the gene matches. Germline-derived CDR1 and CDR2 are MNHEY and SMNVEV (reference sequence). CDR3 sequence reads: CASRSYRGHTEAFF. CDR3 DNA: TGTGCCAGCAGGTCGTACAGGGGGCACACTGAAGCTTTCTTT.

The V and J genes are TRBV11-2 and TRBJ1-6; the D is unclear. Trimming removed 5 bases from V and 17 bases from J, with 13 bases in between. The CDR3 is 11 amino acids. Germline V gene data show CDR1 as SGHAT and CDR2 as FQNNGV. This chain's CDR3 is CASSAGGPVHF. DNA for the CDR3: TGTGCCAGCAGCGCCGGTGGGCCAGTCCACTTT.

J is TRBJ1-6 and V is TRBV3-1 (or the pseudogene TRBV3-2); D may be TRBD1 (5 bases). V was clipped by 1 base and J by 7 bases, with 8 bases between them. In germline, CDR1 is LGHDT, CDR2 YNNKEL (reference sequence). The CDR3 loop spans 14 amino acids. CDR3: CASSQGQHNSPLHF. The CDR3 nucleotides read TGTGCCAGCAGCCAAGGACAGCACAATTCACCCCTCCACTTT.